One T cell receptor beta chain is described in this entry. Its antigen is still unknown. Time point here: week 23, last vaccination. Each dose of the vaccine consisted of 300 ug of mutant IDH1 20-mer peptide, with topical imiquimod. New astrocytomas of WHO grade 3 or 4 that were IDH1-mutant and ATRX-lost were found in the donors. The data belong to a study of a mutant IDH1 vaccine in newly diagnosed glioma. As for the study in general: Patients underwent eight vaccinations, which took place in weeks 1, 3, 5, 7, 11, 15, 19 and 23. Treatment recipients were approximately 60% male and about 40% female, and their mean age was around 40 years. Commencement of vaccination occurred 4-6 weeks following radiotherapy alone, or concurrently with temozolomide cycles.

Repertoires were generated with immunoSEQ multiplex PCR, while TCRdb's copy carries only in-frame clones and drops some. This sample carries tens of thousands of clones, about 80% of them seen once, and the ten largest clones take 6.2%. This CDR3 comprises 16 residues. Trimming at V came to 6 bases and at J to 6 bases, leaving 10 bases not matched to a gene. CDR1 is LNHDA, CDR2 SQIVND, per germline (reference sequence). This TCR was sampled from a man in his forties or fifties with glioma. Sequenced here: PBMCs, sampled from a glioma patient whose treatment included an IDH1 peptide vaccine. The rearrangement joins TRBV19 to TRBJ1-6; 8 bases are a match to TRBD1. The CDR3 region is CASSKDRAIGNSPLHF. In DNA form, the CDR3 reads TGTGCCAGTAGCAAGGACAGGGCGATCGGTAATTCACCCCTCCACTTT.